This TCR beta chain came from a study of brain metastases from non-small cell lung cancer. TCRdb keeps only in-frame clones here, not all; method: immunoSEQ multiplex PCR. The repertoire includes approximately 1,300 clones, about 90% of them detected once, and around 6% sits in the top ten. Study-wide results and caveats: Compared with their matched primary tumors, around 69% of brain metastases showed expanded T-cell clones.

This CDR3 region has 14 residues. V was shortened by 5 bases and J by 3 bases, with 11 bases between the two germline ends. Germline CDR1 reads LGHDT; CDR2 reads YNNKEL (reference sequence). As to this clone: Antigen unknown.

Source material: primary lung tumor tissue. The receptor was derived from a donor aged 40 or older with non-small cell lung cancer. This chain connects TRBV3-1 (or the pseudogene TRBV3-2) to TRBJ1-5; D unclear. This CDR3 is CASSFGRINQPQHF. The CDR3 DNA is TGTGCCAGCAGCTTTGGACGGATCAATCAGCCCCAGCATTTT.